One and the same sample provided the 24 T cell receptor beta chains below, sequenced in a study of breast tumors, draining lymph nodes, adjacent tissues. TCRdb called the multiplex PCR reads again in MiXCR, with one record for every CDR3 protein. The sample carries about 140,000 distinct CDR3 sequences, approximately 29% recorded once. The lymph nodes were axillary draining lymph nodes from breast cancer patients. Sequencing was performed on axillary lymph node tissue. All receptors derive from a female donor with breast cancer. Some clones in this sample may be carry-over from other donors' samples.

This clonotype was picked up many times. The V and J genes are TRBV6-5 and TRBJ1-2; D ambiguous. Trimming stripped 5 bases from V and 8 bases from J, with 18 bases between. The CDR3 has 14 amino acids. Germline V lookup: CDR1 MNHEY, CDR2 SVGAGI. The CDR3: CASSPGRLPRGYTF. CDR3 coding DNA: TGTGCCAGCAGTCCCGGGAGATTACCCAGGGGCTACACCTTC.

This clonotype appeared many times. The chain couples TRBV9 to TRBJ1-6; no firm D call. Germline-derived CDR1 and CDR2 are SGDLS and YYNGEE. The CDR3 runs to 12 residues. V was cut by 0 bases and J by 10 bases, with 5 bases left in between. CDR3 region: CASSVAGSPLHF. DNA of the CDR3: TGTGCCAGCAGCGTAGCCGGGTCACCCCTCCACTTT.

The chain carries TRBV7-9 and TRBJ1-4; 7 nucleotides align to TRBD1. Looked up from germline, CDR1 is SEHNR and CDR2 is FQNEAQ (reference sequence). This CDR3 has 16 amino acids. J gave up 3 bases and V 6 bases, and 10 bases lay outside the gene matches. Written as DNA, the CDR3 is TGTGCCAGCAGTTCGGACAGGAGGAGGGCTAATGAAAAACTGTTTTTT. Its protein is CASSSDRRRANEKLFF.

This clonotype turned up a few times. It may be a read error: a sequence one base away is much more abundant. The CDR3 region is CASSFVSNGQFF. The CDR3 bases are TGTGCCAGCAGCTTTGTCAGCAATGGGCAGTTCTTC. The chain is built from TRBV7-2 and TRBJ2-1; D uncertain. CDR1 and CDR2 from the germline V gene are SGHTA and FQGNSA. The length of the CDR3 is 12 residues.

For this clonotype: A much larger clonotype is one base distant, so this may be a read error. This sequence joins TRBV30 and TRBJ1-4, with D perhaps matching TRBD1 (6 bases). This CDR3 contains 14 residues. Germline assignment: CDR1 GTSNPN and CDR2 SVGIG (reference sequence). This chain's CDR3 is CAWTMDSFDEKPFF. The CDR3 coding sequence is TGTGCCTGGACTATGGACAGTTTCGATGAAAAACCGTTTTTT.

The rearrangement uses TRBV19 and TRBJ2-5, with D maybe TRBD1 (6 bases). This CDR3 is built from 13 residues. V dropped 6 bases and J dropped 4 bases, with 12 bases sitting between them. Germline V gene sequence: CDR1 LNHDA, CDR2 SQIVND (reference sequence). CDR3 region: CASSVGRGETQYF. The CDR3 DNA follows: TGTGCCAGTAGCGTCGGCAGGGGAGAGACCCAGTACTTC.

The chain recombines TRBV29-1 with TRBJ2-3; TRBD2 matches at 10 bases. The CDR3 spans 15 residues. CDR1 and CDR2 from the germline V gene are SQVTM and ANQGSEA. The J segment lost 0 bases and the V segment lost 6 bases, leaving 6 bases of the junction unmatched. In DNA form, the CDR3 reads TGCAGCGTCATTCTGACTAGCGGGAGCACAGATACGCAGTATTTT. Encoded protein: CSVILTSGSTDTQYF.

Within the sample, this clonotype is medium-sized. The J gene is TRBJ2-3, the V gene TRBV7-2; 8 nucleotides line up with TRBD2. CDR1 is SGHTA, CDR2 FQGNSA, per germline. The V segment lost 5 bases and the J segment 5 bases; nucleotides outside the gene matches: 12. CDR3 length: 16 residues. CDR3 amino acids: CASSVSPSGGEDTQYF. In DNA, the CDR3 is TGTGCCAGCAGCGTGTCCCCCAGCGGGGGTGAAGATACGCAGTATTTT.

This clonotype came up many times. The CDR3 coding sequence is TGTGCCAGCATCGAAGACCCAGGGAGCAGCACCATATATTTT. It translates to CASIEDPGSSTIYF. The genes are TRBV7-2 and TRBJ1-3, with D possibly TRBD1 on 5 matching bases. Trimming pared 7 bases from V and 9 bases from J, leaving 19 bases between. Germline CDR1 reads SGHTA; CDR2 reads FQGNSA. The CDR3 is made up of 14 amino acids.

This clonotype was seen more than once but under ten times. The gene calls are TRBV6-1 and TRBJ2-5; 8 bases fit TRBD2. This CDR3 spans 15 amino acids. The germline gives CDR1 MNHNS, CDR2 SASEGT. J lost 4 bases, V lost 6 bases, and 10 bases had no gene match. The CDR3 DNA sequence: TGTGCCAGCAGGACCCAGCGGGGGCGGGGAGAGACCCAGTACTTC. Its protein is CASRTQRGRGETQYF.

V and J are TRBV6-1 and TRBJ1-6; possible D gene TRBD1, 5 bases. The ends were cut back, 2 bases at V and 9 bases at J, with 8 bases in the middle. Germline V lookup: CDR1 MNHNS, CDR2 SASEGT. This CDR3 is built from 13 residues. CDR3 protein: CASSERGSSPLHF. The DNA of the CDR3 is TGTGCCAGCAGTGAACGGGGGAGTTCACCCCTCCACTTT.

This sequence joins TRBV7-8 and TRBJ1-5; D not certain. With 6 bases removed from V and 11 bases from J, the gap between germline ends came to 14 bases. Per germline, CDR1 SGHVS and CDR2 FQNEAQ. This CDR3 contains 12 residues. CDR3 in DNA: TGTGCCAGCAGTCCAAGTTGGGAGACCCAGCATTTT. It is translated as CASSPSWETQHF.

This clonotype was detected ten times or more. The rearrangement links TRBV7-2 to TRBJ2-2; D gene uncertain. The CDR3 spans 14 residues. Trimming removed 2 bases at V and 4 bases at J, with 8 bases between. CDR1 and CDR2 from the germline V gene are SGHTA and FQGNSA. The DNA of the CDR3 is TGTGCCAGCAGCTTAATTCCGGTCACCGGGGAGCTGTTTTTT. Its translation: CASSLIPVTGELFF.

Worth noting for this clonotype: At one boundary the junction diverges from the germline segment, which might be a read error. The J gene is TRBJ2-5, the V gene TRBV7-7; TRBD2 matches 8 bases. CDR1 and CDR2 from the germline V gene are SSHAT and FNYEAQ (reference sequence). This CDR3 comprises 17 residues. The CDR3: CASSTRTGGGIGETQYF. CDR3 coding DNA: TGTGCTAGCAGCACCCGGACTGGCGGGGGGATTGGAGAGACCCAGTACTTC.

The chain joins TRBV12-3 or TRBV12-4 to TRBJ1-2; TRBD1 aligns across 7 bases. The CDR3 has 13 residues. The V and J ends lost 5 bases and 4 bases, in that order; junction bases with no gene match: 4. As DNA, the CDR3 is TGTGCCAGCAGTGCCCGGGACAGCTATGGCTACACCTTC. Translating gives CASSARDSYGYTF.

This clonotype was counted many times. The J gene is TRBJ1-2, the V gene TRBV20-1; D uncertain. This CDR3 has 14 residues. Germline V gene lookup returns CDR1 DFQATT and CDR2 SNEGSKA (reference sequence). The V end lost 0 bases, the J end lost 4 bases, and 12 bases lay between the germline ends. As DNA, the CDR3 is TGCAGTGCTAGAGATAACGGTATCTCCTATGGCTACACCTTC. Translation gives CSARDNGISYGYTF.

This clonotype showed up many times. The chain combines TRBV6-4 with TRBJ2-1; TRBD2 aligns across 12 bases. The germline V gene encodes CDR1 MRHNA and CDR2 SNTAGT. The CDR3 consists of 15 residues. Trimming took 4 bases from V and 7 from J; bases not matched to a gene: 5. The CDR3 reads CASSGTSGGTNEQFF. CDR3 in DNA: TGTGCCAGCAGTGGTACTAGCGGGGGGACTAATGAGCAGTTCTTC.

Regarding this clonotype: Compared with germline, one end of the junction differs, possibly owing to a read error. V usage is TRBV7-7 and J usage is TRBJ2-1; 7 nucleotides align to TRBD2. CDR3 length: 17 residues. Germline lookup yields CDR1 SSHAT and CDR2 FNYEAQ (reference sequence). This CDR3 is CASSSAGGGTSYNEQFF. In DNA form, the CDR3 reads TGTGCTAGCAGCTCCGCGGGCGGGGGTACCTCCTACAATGAGCAGTTCTTC.

The CDR3 DNA follows: TGTGCCAAGAAGACAGGACAAGAGACCCAGTACTTC. Translated: CAKKTGQETQYF. The V and J genes are TRBV2 and TRBJ2-5; weak D call: TRBD1 (6 bases). This CDR3 has 12 amino acids. CDR1 is SNHLY and CDR2 is FYNNEI in the germline V gene. V lost 10 bases to trimming and J lost 2 bases, with 11 bases between them.

CDR3 residues: CASSSGLAGGPGANVLTF. The CDR3 coding sequence is TGTGCCAGCAGCTCGGGACTAGCGGGGGGGCCTGGGGCCAACGTCCTGACTTTC. V gene TRBV7-3 combines with J gene TRBJ2-6; TRBD2 matches at 16 bases. This CDR3 region has 18 residues. Per germline, CDR1 SGHTA and CDR2 FQGTGA. The J segment lost 2 bases and the V segment lost 4 bases, leaving 2 bases of the junction unmatched.

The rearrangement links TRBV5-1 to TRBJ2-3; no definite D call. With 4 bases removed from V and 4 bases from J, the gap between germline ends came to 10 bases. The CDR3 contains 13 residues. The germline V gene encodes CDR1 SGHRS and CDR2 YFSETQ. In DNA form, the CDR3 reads TGCGCCAGCAGCCAATGGGGATCAGATACGCAGTATTTT. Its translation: CASSQWGSDTQYF.

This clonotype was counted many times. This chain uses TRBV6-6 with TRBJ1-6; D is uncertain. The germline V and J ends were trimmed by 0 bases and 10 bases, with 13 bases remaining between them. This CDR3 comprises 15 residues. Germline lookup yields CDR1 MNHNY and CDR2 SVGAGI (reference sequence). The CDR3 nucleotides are TGTGCCAGCAGTTACTCGGCCCTCTCAGGCTCACCCCTCCACTTT. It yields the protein CASSYSALSGSPLHF.

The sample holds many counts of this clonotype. CDR3 protein: CASSRMTSGGETQYF. CDR3 DNA sequence: TGTGCCAGCAGCCGCATGACTAGCGGGGGAGAGACCCAGTACTTC. The gene calls are TRBV12-3 or TRBV12-4 and TRBJ2-5; 12 bases are a match to TRBD2. The CDR3 has 15 amino acids. With 6 bases clipped from V and 4 bases from J, the junction kept 6 bases outside the gene matches.

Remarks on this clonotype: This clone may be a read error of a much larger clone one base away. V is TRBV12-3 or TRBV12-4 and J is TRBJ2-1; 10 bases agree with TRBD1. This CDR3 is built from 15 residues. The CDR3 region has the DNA TGTGCCAGCAGTTTCCCGGGACAGGGGTGGAGTGAGCAGTCCTTC. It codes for CASSFPGQGWSEQSF.